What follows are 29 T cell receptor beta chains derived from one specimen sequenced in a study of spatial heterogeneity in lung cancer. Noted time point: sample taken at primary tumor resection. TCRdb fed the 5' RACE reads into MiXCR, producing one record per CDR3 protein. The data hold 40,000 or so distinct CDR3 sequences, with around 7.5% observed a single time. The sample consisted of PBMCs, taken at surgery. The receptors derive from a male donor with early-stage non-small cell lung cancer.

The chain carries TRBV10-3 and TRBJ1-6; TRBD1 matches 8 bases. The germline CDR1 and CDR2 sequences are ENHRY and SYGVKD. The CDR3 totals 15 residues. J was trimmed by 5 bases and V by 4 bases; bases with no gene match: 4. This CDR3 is CAISGTGGDNSPLHF. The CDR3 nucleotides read TGTGCCATCAGTGGAACAGGGGGTGATAATTCACCCCTCCACTTT.

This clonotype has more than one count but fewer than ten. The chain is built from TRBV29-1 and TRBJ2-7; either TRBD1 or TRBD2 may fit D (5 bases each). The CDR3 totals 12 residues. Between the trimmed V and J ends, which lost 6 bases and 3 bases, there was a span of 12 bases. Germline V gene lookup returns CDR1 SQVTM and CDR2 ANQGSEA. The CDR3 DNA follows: TGCAGCGTCCGGGACGGGGACTACGAGCAGTACTTC. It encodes CSVRDGDYEQYF.

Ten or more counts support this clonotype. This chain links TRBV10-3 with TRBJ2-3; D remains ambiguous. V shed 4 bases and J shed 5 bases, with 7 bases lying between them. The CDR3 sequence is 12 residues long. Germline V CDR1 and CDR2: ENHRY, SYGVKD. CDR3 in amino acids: CAISVPGDTQYF. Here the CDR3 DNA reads TGTGCCATCAGTGTACCGGGAGATACGCAGTATTTT.

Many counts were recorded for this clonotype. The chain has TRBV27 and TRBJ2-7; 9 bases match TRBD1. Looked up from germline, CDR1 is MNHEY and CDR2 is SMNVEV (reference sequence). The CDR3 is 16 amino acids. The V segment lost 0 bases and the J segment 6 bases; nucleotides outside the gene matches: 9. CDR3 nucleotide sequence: TGTGCCAGCAGTTTATCCAGGGGACAGGGAGGAGGCGAGCAGTACTTC. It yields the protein CASSLSRGQGGGEQYF.

CDR3 residues: CASSPLSQQETQYF. The CDR3 nucleotides read TGTGCCAGCAGTCCCCTGAGCCAGCAAGAGACCCAGTACTTC. This rearrangement joins TRBV12-3 or TRBV12-4 to TRBJ2-5; D uncertain. The CDR3 spans 14 residues. V was trimmed by 5 bases and J by 2 bases, leaving 12 bases between them.

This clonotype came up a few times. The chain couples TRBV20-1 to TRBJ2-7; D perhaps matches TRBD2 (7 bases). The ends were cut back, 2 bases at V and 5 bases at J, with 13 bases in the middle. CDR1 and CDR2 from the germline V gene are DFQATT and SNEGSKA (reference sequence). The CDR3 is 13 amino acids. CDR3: CSARITGGHEQYF. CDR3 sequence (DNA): TGCAGTGCTAGAATCACGGGGGGCCACGAGCAGTACTTC.

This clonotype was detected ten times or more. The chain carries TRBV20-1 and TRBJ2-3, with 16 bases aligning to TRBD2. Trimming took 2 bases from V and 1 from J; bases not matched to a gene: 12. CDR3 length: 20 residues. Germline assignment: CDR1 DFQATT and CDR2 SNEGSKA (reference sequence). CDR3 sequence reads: CSARTPGLAGGLFGTDTQYF. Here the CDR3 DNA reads TGCAGTGCTAGAACTCCGGGACTAGCGGGGGGGCTTTTCGGCACAGATACGCAGTATTTT.

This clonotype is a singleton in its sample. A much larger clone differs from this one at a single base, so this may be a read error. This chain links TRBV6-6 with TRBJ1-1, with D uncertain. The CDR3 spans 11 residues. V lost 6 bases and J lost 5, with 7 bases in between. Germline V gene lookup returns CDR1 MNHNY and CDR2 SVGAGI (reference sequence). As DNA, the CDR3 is TGTGCCAGCAGATTCCGGACTGAAGCTTTCTTT. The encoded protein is CASRFRTEAFF.

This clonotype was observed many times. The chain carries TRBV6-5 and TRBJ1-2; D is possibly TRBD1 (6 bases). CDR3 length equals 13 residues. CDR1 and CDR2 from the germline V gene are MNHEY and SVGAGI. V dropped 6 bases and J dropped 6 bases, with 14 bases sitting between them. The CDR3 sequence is CASRMRGHDGYTF. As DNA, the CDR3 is TGTGCCAGCAGGATGAGGGGACACGATGGCTACACCTTC.

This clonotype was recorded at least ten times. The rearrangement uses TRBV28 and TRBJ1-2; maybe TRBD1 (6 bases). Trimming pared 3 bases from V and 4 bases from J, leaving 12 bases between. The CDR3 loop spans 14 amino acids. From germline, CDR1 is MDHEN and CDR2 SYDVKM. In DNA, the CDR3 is TGTGCCAGCAGTTTCCCTGGGGGCGGCTATGGCTACACCTTC. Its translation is CASSFPGGGYGYTF.

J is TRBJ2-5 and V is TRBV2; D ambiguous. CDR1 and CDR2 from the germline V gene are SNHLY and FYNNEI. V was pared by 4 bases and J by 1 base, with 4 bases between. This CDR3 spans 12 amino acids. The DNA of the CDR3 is TGTGCCAGCAGTGTCACCCAAGAGACCCAGTACTTC. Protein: CASSVTQETQYF.

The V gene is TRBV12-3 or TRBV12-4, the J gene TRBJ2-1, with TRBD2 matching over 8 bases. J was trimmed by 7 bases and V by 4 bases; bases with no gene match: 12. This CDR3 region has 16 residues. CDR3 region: CASSYSRLAGSNEQFF. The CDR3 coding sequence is TGTGCCAGCAGTTATTCCCGGCTAGCGGGTTCAAATGAGCAGTTCTTC.

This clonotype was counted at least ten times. In DNA, the CDR3 is TGCAGTGCAAGGGTAGTGGGTGAAAAACTGTTTTTT. It encodes CSARVVGEKLFF. V is TRBV20-1 and J is TRBJ1-4; D is ambiguous. Trimming removed 6 bases from V and 7 bases from J, with 12 bases in between. This CDR3 spans 12 amino acids. CDR1 is DFQATT and CDR2 is SNEGSKA in the germline V gene (reference sequence).

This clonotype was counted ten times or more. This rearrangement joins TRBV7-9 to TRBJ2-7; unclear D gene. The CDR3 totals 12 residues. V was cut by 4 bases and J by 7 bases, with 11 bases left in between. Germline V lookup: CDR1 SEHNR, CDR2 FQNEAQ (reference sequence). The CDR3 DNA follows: TGTGCCAGCAGCTCACATATATGGGAGCAGTACTTC. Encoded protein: CASSSHIWEQYF.

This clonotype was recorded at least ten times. This CDR3 reads CASSQRGPVSGDSYEQYF. The CDR3, as DNA: TGTGCCAGCAGCCAGAGGGGACCAGTAAGCGGGGACTCCTACGAGCAGTACTTC. V is TRBV4-2 and J is TRBJ2-7; 7 positions agree with TRBD2. V shed 3 bases and J 0 bases; nucleotides not matched to a gene: 14. This CDR3 has 18 amino acids. The germline CDR1 and CDR2 sequences are LGHNA and YNFKEQ.

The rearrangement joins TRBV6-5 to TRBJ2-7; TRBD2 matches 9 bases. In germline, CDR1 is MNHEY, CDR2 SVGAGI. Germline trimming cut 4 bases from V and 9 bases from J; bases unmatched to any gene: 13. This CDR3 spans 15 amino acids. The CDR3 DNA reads TGTGCCAGCAGTTGGCCTAGCGGGATTCATGGCGTGCAGTACGTC. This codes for CASSWPSGIHGVQYV.

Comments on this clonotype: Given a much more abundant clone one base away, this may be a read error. The DNA for the CDR3 is TGTGCCACCGCGCGTGTTGACGGGAATCGCGATGAGCAGTTCTTC. Translated: CATARVDGNRDEQFF. V is TRBV7-6 and J is TRBJ2-1; a weak D match, TRBD2 (5 bases). The CDR3 extends over 15 amino acids. Germline CDR1 SGHVS, CDR2 FNYEAQ. V was trimmed by 10 bases and J by 8 bases, leaving 24 bases between them.

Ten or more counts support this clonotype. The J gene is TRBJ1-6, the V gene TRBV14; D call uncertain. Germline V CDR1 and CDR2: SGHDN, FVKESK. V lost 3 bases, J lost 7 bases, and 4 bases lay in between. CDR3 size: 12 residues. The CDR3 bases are TGTGCCAGCAGCCATAGCAATTCACCCCTCCACTTT. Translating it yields CASSHSNSPLHF.

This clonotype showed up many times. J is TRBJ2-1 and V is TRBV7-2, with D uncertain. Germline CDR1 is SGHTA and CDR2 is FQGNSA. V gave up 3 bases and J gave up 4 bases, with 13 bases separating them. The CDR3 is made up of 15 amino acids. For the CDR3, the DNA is TGTGCCAGCAGCTTCGGCTCCCAAGCTTACAATGAGCAGTTCTTC. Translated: CASSFGSQAYNEQFF.

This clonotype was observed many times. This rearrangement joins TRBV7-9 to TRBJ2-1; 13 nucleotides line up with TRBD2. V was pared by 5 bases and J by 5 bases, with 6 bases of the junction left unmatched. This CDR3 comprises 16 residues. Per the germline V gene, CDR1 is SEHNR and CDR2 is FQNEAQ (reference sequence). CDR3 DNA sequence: TGTGCCAGCAGCGATAGGACTAGCGGGAGCCACAATGAGCAGTTCTTC. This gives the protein CASSDRTSGSHNEQFF.

CDR3 nucleotide sequence: TGTGCCAGCAGTTCCCAAGGGATGCATCAGCCCCAGCATTTT. Its protein is CASSSQGMHQPQHF. This chain joins TRBV27 and TRBJ1-5; D not certain. This CDR3 has 14 residues. The V gene lost 4 bases and the J gene lost 5 bases, with 12 bases spanning the gap. Germline V gene sequence: CDR1 MNHEY, CDR2 SMNVEV (reference sequence).

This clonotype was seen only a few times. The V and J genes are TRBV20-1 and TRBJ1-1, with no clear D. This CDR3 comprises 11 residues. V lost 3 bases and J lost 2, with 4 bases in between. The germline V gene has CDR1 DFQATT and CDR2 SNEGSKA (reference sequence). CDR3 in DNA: TGCAGTGCTAGCTCTAACACTGAAGCTTTCTTT. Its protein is CSASSNTEAFF.

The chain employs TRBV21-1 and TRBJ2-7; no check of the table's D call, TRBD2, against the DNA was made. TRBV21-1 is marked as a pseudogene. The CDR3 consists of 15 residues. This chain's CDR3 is CASSPGGRLRYEQYV. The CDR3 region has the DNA TGTGCCAGCAGCCCTGGCGGGAGGCTCAGGTACGAGCAGTACGTC.

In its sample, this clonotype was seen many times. The CDR3 is CASREDRSLVQPQHF. For the CDR3, the DNA is TGTGCCAGCAGAGAGGACCGTTCTCTTGTTCAGCCCCAGCATTTT. The genes are TRBV6-5 and TRBJ1-5; D gene uncertain. The ends were cut back, 6 bases at V and 6 bases at J, with 18 bases in the middle. CDR1 is MNHEY and CDR2 is SVGAGI in the germline V gene. The CDR3 totals 15 residues.

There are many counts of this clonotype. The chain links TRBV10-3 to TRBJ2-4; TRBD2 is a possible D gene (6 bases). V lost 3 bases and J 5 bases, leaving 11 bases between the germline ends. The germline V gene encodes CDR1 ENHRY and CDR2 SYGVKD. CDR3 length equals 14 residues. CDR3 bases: TGTGCCATCAGTGAAGAGGAGGGCCAAAACATTCAGTACTTC. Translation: CAISEEEGQNIQYF.

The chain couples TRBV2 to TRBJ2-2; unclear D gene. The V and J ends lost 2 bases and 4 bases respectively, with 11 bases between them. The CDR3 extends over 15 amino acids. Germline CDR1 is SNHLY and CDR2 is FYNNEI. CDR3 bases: TGTGCCAGCAGTGAACGGGTCGCTTTCACCGGGGAGCTGTTTTTT. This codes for CASSERVAFTGELFF.

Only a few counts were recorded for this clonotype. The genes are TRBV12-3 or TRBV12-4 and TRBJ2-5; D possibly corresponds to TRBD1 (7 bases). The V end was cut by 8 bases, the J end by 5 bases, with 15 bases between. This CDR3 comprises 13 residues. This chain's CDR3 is CASGGGARETQYF. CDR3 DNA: TGTGCCAGCGGAGGGGGCGCGCGGGAGACCCAGTACTTC.

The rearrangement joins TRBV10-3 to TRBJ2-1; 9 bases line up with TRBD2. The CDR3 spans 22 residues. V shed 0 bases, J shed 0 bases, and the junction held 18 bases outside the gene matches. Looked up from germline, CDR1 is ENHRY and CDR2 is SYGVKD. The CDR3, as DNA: TGTGCCATCAGTGAGTCGATTGGGAGCGGGGGGTCCCATAGAAGCTCCTACAATGAGCAGTTCTTC. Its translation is CAISESIGSGGSHRSSYNEQFF.

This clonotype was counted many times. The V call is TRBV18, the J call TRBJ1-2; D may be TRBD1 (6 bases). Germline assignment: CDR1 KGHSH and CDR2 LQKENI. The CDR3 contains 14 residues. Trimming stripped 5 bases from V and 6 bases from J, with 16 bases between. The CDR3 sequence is CASSTLQGPDGYTF. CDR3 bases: TGTGCCAGCTCAACTCTACAGGGACCAGATGGCTACACCTTC.